These 17 T cell receptor beta chains were all obtained from the same sample, sequenced in a study of blood T cell repertoires in COVID-19 (dated by TCRdb to between 2020 and 2021). Library prep was done by the immunoSEQ multiplex PCR assay. TCRdb provides this immuneACCESS table in a form limited to in-frame rearrangements. Some clones are lacking; in checked studies, under half of them reflect an unresolved V gene, and why the rest are absent is not known. The sample table holds fewer than 250,000 clones, of which 84% were seen once. The ten top clones hold under 4% of the sample. Sequenced sample: PBMCs or T cells enriched from blood (not recorded which). These receptors came from a young woman who had recovered from COVID-19.

This chain connects TRBV30 to TRBJ2-5, with D possibly being TRBD1 (5 bases). Germline V lookup: CDR1 GTSNPN, CDR2 SVGIG (reference sequence). V was shortened by 4 bases and J by 0 bases, with 9 bases between the two germline ends. The CDR3 consists of 13 residues. The CDR3 DNA reads TGTGCCTGGAACTCAGGGTACCAAGAGACCCAGTACTTC. Its protein product is CAWNSGYQETQYF.

The rearrangement uses TRBV7-3 and TRBJ2-1, with D uncertain. Trimming stripped 3 bases from V and 3 bases from J, with 15 bases between. The CDR3 runs 16 residues. Germline V CDR1 and CDR2: SGHTA, FQGTGA. This CDR3 is CASSFLPGTVYNEQFF. Here the CDR3 DNA reads TGTGCCAGCAGCTTCTTACCAGGTACAGTCTACAATGAGCAGTTCTTC.

V gene TRBV7-9 combines with J gene TRBJ1-2; D possibly corresponds to TRBD1 (6 bases). V lost 5 bases to trimming and J lost 7 bases, with 11 bases between them. From germline, CDR1 is SEHNR and CDR2 FQNEAQ (reference sequence). The CDR3 has 12 residues. The CDR3: CASSLTGSGYTF. CDR3 nucleotides: TGTGCCAGCAGCCTTACAGGGAGTGGCTACACCTTC.

The chain combines TRBV6-6 with TRBJ2-5, with D unclear. V was cut by 2 bases and J by 2 bases, with 3 bases left in between. Germline V gives CDR1 MNHNY, CDR2 SVGAGI (reference sequence). The CDR3 extends over 12 amino acids. The CDR3 coding sequence is TGTGCCAGCAGTTACCAACAAGAGACCCAGTACTTC. It translates to CASSYQQETQYF.

The chain combines TRBV4-1 with TRBJ2-5; 7 bases are a match to TRBD2. V trimming: 6 bases; J trimming: 4 bases; junction bases outside the gene matches: 8. The germline V gene encodes CDR1 MGHRA and CDR2 YSYEKL. CDR3 size: 14 residues. The DNA of the CDR3 is TGCGCCAGCAGTTCCTCGCGGGGGACAGAGACCCAGTACTTC. This translates into CASSSSRGTETQYF.

V usage is TRBV6-1 and J usage is TRBJ2-7; D gene ambiguous. The CDR3 length is 13 residues. V shed 3 bases and J shed 4 bases, with 10 bases lying between them. Germline V CDR1 and CDR2: MNHNS, SASEGT. In nucleotides, the CDR3 is TGTGCCAGCAGTGAGCAGGTCTTTTACGAGCAGTACGTC. This gives the protein CASSEQVFYEQYV.

The V gene is TRBV2, the J gene TRBJ1-4; 8 bases map to TRBD1. CDR3 length: 17 residues. Per the germline V gene, CDR1 is SNHLY and CDR2 is FYNNEI. J lost 2 bases, V lost 7 bases, and 12 bases had no gene match. The DNA for the CDR3 is TGTGCCAGCATCGAGGACAGGGTAGGAGTGACTAATGAAAAACTGTTTTTT. Amino acids: CASIEDRVGVTNEKLFF.

The rearrangement joins TRBV7-9 to TRBJ1-1; D gene unclear. The V and J ends lost 3 bases and 3 bases respectively, with 5 bases between them. The CDR3 covers 12 residues. Germline V gene sequence: CDR1 SEHNR, CDR2 FQNEAQ (reference sequence). The CDR3 sequence is CASSFSDTEAFF. For the CDR3, the DNA is TGTGCCAGCAGCTTCTCGGACACTGAAGCTTTCTTT.

This chain connects TRBV20-1 to TRBJ2-5; D not certain. The CDR3 has 11 amino acids. Germline V gene sequence: CDR1 DFQATT, CDR2 SNEGSKA (reference sequence). Deletions cut 0 bases from V and 4 bases from J, with 3 bases between. CDR3 coding DNA: TGCAGTGCTAGAGACGGAGAGACCCAGTACTTC. It is translated as CSARDGETQYF.

This chain links TRBV11-2 with TRBJ1-2; 9 nucleotides line up with TRBD1. V shed 1 base and J 6 bases; nucleotides not matched to a gene: 0. CDR3 size: 13 residues. The germline gives CDR1 SGHAT, CDR2 FQNNGV. The CDR3 sequence: CASSLGTGDGYTF. The CDR3 DNA is TGTGCCAGCAGCTTAGGGACAGGGGATGGCTACACCTTC. The whole variable domain, filled in from reference TRBV11-2 and TRBJ1-2, reads EAGVAQSPRYKIIEKRQSVAFWCNPISGHATLYWYQQILGQGPKLLIQFQNNGVVDDSQLPKDRFSAERLKGVDSTLKIQPAKLEDSAVYLCASSLGTGDGYTFGSGTRLTVV.

V is TRBV3-1 (or the pseudogene TRBV3-2) and J is TRBJ2-7; 8 nucleotides match TRBD1. This CDR3 has 16 residues. The germline CDR1 and CDR2 sequences are LGHDT and YNNKEL (reference sequence). The V gene end was trimmed by 2 bases and the J gene end by 4 bases; junction bases not matched to a gene: 10. In nucleotides, the CDR3 is TGTGCCAGCAGCCAACAGGGGGCCTTTACTTCGTACGAGCAGTACTTC. Translating gives CASSQQGAFTSYEQYF.

The chain links TRBV2 to TRBJ1-6; 8 positions agree with TRBD1. The germline CDR1 and CDR2 sequences are SNHLY and FYNNEI. J was trimmed by 8 bases and V by 8 bases; bases with no gene match: 14. CDR3 size: 16 residues. CDR3 nucleotides: TGTGCCAGCCGGATGACCGGACAGGGATACGATTCACCCCTCCACTTT. This translates into CASRMTGQGYDSPLHF.

V and J are TRBV10-1 and TRBJ2-3; 8 positions match TRBD2. J was trimmed by 4 bases and V by 6 bases; bases with no gene match: 12. The CDR3 sequence is 16 residues long. Germline V gene data show CDR1 as WNHNN and CDR2 as SYGVQD (reference sequence). CDR3 region: CASSSGRGGSADTQYF. CDR3 DNA: TGCGCCAGCAGCTCGGGCCGCGGGGGGTCGGCAGATACGCAGTATTTT.

The V call is TRBV19, the J call TRBJ2-2; D is undetermined. This CDR3 comprises 14 residues. Per germline, CDR1 LNHDA and CDR2 SQIVND (reference sequence). The germline V and J ends were trimmed by 1 base and 8 bases, with 11 bases remaining between them. CDR3 sequence: CASSIAERSGELFF. DNA of the CDR3: TGTGCCAGTAGTATAGCAGAGAGGAGTGGGGAGCTGTTTTTT. The entire variable domain, with the rest obtained from reference TRBV19 and TRBJ2-2, is as follows: DGGITQSPKYLFRKEGQNVTLSCEQNLNHDAMYWYRQDPGQGLRLIYYSQIVNDFQKGDIAEGYSVSREKKESFPLTVTSAQKNPTAFYLCASSIAERSGELFFGEGSRLTVL.

This clone was found a few times. J is TRBJ1-1 and V is TRBV7-2; D remains ambiguous. This CDR3 is built from 15 residues. Germline CDR1 reads SGHTA; CDR2 reads FQGNSA. Trimming stripped 5 bases from V and 0 bases from J, with 13 bases between. CDR3 residues: CASSLAGRMNTEAFF. The CDR3, as DNA: TGTGCCAGCAGCCTCGCTGGGAGGATGAACACTGAAGCTTTCTTT.

The rearrangement joins TRBV2 to TRBJ2-2; D ambiguous. The CDR3 contains 15 residues. Trimming removed 3 bases from V and 5 bases from J, with 13 bases in between. Germline V lookup: CDR1 SNHLY, CDR2 FYNNEI. Written as DNA, the CDR3 is TGTGCCAGCAGTGACACCCCCAGTAATACCGGGGAGCTGTTTTTT. Its protein is CASSDTPSNTGELFF.

The V and J genes are TRBV27 and TRBJ2-1; 15 bases agree with TRBD2. CDR1 is MNHEY and CDR2 is SMNVEV in the germline V gene (reference sequence). The trim removed 6 bases at V and 4 bases at J, leaving 13 bases unmatched. The CDR3 extends over 19 amino acids. The CDR3 loop reads CASSAGTSGRKVPYNEQFF. The CDR3 nucleotides read TGTGCCAGCAGCGCGGGGACTAGCGGGAGGAAGGTCCCATACAATGAGCAGTTCTTC.